This TCR beta chain is from a study of blood T cell repertoires in COVID-19. Study-wide background: From T cells, B-cell-depleted T cells, or PBMCs came the material, which was cDNA or gDNA.

Using immunoSEQ multiplex PCR, the repertoire was profiled, and TCRdb retains in-frame clones only, with some absent. This sample carries 150,000 or so clones, 75% to 85% of them seen once, and the ten largest clones take about 8%. Germline values: CDR1 SGHDT, CDR2 YYEEEE. V dropped 4 bases and J dropped 1 base, with 11 bases sitting between them. The CDR3 contains 14 residues. The source of this sequence is a human donor with acute or convalescent COVID-19. The donor label of this sample is uncertain. What was sequenced was peripheral blood. V usage is TRBV5-6 and J usage is TRBJ1-1; possibly TRBD1 for D (6 bases). CDR3 sequence reads: CASSDTGSNTEAFF. DNA for the CDR3: TGTGCCAGCAGCGATACAGGGTCGAACACTGAAGCTTTCTTT.